The clone carrying this T cell receptor (beta chain) turned up a few times. Generated by immunoSEQ multiplex PCR, the TCRdb table keeps only in-frame clones and is missing some. The sample holds about 92,000 clones, 92% seen once. This record belongs to a study of T cell changes during pregnancy in multiple sclerosis. The CDR3 has 15 residues. With 6 bases removed from V and 1 base from J, the gap between germline ends came to 15 bases. The germline CDR1 and CDR2 sequences are MDHEN and SYDVKM. The specimen was peripheral blood, collected in the first trimester of pregnancy. The TCR sequence derives from a female donor with multiple sclerosis, enrolled in a pregnancy study. The rearrangement uses TRBV28 and TRBJ1-1; possible D gene TRBD1, 6 bases. CDR3 sequence reads: CASSSTGHRNTEAFF. The CDR3, as DNA: TGTGCCAGCAGCTCGACGGGACACCGGAACACTGAAGCTTTCTTT.